Listed below are T cell receptor beta chains from one sample, sequenced in a study of cytomegalovirus exposure and HLA in healthy donors. This table comes from immunoSEQ multiplex PCR, and its TCRdb copy is limited to in-frame clones, with some not included. The sample has about 170,000 clones, approximately 70% seen once. Material: PBMCs. The origin of the receptors is a woman aged 18-29 years in good health and CMV-seropositive. CDR3s include the opening cysteine and the closing phenylalanine or tryptophan. The D gene is left open where the match is weak. Size is omitted from some rows. Given values are once, few, many or a class for expanded clones.

>.|TRBJ1-2|.|13|TRBV6-5
CASSADSNYDYTF
TGTGCCAGCAGTGCGGACAGCAACTATGACTACACCTTC
>few|TRBJ2-2|.|13|TRBV2
CASSESGTGELFF
TGTGCCAGCAGTGAATCAGGGACCGGGGAGCTGTTTTTT
>.|TRBJ1-5|.|13|TRBV10-2
CASNNQGFQPQHF
TGCGCCAGCAATAACCAGGGGTTTCAGCCCCAGCATTTT
>few|TRBJ1-1|.|14|TRBV4-1
CASSQDWLQGEAFF
TGCGCCAGCAGCCAAGATTGGTTACAGGGTGAAGCTTTCTTT
>.|TRBJ2-1|TRBD2|14|TRBV5-6
CASSSGLASHEQFF
TGTGCCAGCAGCTCGGGACTAGCGAGCCATGAGCAGTTCTTC
>once|TRBJ1-4|.|14|TRBV5-1
CASSRGSTNEKLFF
TGCGCCAGCAGCAGAGGTAGCACTAATGAAAAACTGTTTTTT
>.|TRBJ2-1|.|16|TRBV7-9
CASSRVGGSSYNEQFF
TGTGCCAGCAGCCGAGTTGGAGGTAGCTCCTACAATGAGCAGTTCTTC
>.|TRBJ1-1|TRBD1|14|TRBV6-6
CASSYTIQGTEAFF
TGTGCCAGCAGTTACACAATACAGGGGACTGAAGCTTTCTTT
>.|TRBJ2-7|.|20|TRBV2
CASSETLTAGNPIYPYEQYF
TGTGCCAGCAGTGAAACCCTTACAGCGGGCAACCCGATCTATCCCTACGAGCAGTACTTC
>few|TRBJ2-7|.|12|TRBV7-6
CASSLGQYEQYF
TGTGCCAGCAGCTTAGGGCAATACGAGCAGTACTTC
>once|TRBJ2-2|.|15|TRBV11-3
CASSLGLGGTGELFF
TGTGCCAGCAGCTTAGGTCTGGGAGGCACCGGGGAGCTGTTTTTT
>.|TRBJ1-5|.|15|TRBV9
CASSVDGQPNQPQHF
TGTGCCAGCAGCGTAGATGGACAGCCGAATCAGCCCCAGCATTTT
>.|TRBJ2-2|.|15|TRBV28
CASSTTGEGTGELFF
TGTGCCAGCAGTACGACAGGGGAGGGGACCGGGGAGCTGTTTTTT
>few|TRBJ2-7|TRBD1|15|TRBV11-3
CASSAHRDRSYEQYF
TGTGCCAGCAGCGCCCACCGGGACAGATCCTACGAGCAGTACTTC
>.|TRBJ1-5|.|15|TRBV19
CASSIPGFSNQPQHF
TGTGCCAGTAGTATCCCGGGGTTCAGCAATCAGCCCCAGCATTTT
>.|TRBJ1-1|.|12|TRBV2
CASNAGYTEAFF
TGTGCCAGCAATGCAGGCTACACTGAAGCTTTCTTT
>.|TRBJ2-1|.|16|TRBV7-3
CASSLTSGGSYNEQFF
TGTGCCAGCAGCTTAACGTCTGGGGGCAGTTACAATGAGCAGTTCTTC
>.|TRBJ2-7|.|13|TRBV30
CAWSVRGMDEQYF
TGTGCCTGGAGTGTAAGGGGGATGGACGAGCAGTACTTC
>.|TRBJ1-2|.|14|TRBV7-2
CASSLEGGVPGYTF
TGTGCCAGCAGCTTAGAGGGGGGGGTACCGGGCTACACCTTC
>.|TRBJ1-2|.|15|TRBV27
CASSLSWTADYGYTF
TGTGCCAGCAGTTTATCCTGGACAGCAGACTATGGCTACACCTTC
>.|TRBJ1-1|.|15|TRBV30
CAWFRAGQGGTEAFF
TGTGCCTGGTTCCGAGCAGGCCAAGGGGGCACTGAAGCTTTCTTT
>few|TRBJ1-1|.|14|TRBV7-9
CSSSLVGADTEAFF
TGTTCCAGCAGCTTAGTAGGGGCGGACACTGAAGCTTTCTTT
>.|TRBJ2-1|.|16|TRBV4-1
CASSQSRESRPNEQFF
TGCGCCAGCAGCCAATCCCGGGAGTCACGCCCCAATGAGCAGTTCTTC
>.|TRBJ2-6|.|15|TRBV5-4
CASSLTRSGANVLTF
TGTGCCAGCAGCTTAACTCGCTCTGGGGCCAACGTCCTGACTTTC
>.|TRBJ2-3|TRBD1|16|TRBV4-3
CASSQTPGTGADTQYF
TGCGCCAGCAGCCAAACCCCCGGGACAGGGGCAGATACGCAGTATTTT
>few|TRBJ2-3|TRBD2|14|TRBV19
CASAGTSGTDTQYF
TGTGCCAGTGCCGGGACTAGCGGCACAGATACGCAGTATTTT
>.|TRBJ2-5|.|14|TRBV4-1
CASSPTGSQETQYF
TGCGCCAGCAGCCCCACAGGTAGCCAAGAGACCCAGTACTTC
>few|TRBJ2-7|.|13|TRBV4-2
CASSQDPGSEQYF
TGTGCCAGCAGCCAAGATCCCGGGTCCGAGCAGTACTTC
>.|TRBJ2-1|TRBD2|14|TRBV29-1
CSVAPRGTNNEQFF
TGCAGCGTTGCCCCTCGGGGGACTAATAATGAGCAGTTCTTC
>once|TRBJ2-1|TRBD1|17|TRBV25-1
CASSELGTGRSYNEQFF
TGTGCCAGCAGTGAATTAGGGACAGGGAGGTCCTACAATGAGCAGTTCTTC
>.|TRBJ2-1|.|13|TRBV10-3
CAISLGALNEQFF
TGTGCCATCAGCCTAGGGGCCCTTAATGAGCAGTTCTTC
>.|TRBJ2-7|.|14|TRBV29-1
CSVETGVGAYEQYF
TGCAGCGTTGAGACGGGAGTCGGGGCCTACGAGCAGTACTTC
>few|TRBJ1-2|TRBD1|16|TRBV27
CASSSLTGGAFRGYTF
TGTGCCAGCAGTTCGTTGACAGGGGGCGCTTTTCGTGGCTACACCTTC
>.|TRBJ1-5|TRBD1|14|TRBV6-6
CASSTDRVSQPQHF
TGTGCCAGCAGTACCGACAGGGTGAGTCAGCCCCAGCATTTT
>.|TRBJ2-3|TRBD1|16|TRBV2
CASSKNRGLGTDTQYF
TGTGCCAGCAGCAAGAACAGGGGGCTAGGCACAGATACGCAGTATTTT
>.|TRBJ2-1|.|15|TRBV11-1
CASSSGLSSYNEQFF
TGTGCCAGCAGCTCGGGACTCTCATCCTACAATGAGCAGTTCTTC
>few|TRBJ1-2|.|14|TRBV28
CASSSQGPGYGYTF
TGTGCCAGCAGCTCACAGGGTCCGGGCTATGGCTACACCTTC
>.|TRBJ2-1|.|14|TRBV6-6
CASIGGGEAGEQFF
TGTGCCAGCATAGGGGGCGGGGAGGCGGGTGAGCAGTTCTTC
>.|TRBJ1-2|TRBD1|12|TRBV6-5
CASKAGGWGYTF
TGTGCCAGCAAGGCAGGGGGTTGGGGCTACACCTTC
>.|TRBJ1-1|.|12|TRBV11-2
CASSPDRIEAFF
TGTGCCAGCAGCCCGGACAGAATTGAAGCTTTCTTT
>.|TRBJ2-2|TRBD1|17|TRBV4-1
CASSQDPRGTAAGELFF
TGCGCCAGCAGCCAAGATCCAAGGGGGACAGCCGCCGGGGAGCTGTTTTTT
>.|TRBJ1-2|TRBD1|15|TRBV7-2
CASSLAGQGSWGYTF
TGTGCCAGCAGCTTAGCTGGACAGGGATCATGGGGCTACACCTTC
>.|TRBJ2-7|.|12|TRBV9
CASHQLAYEQYF
TGTGCCAGCCACCAGTTGGCCTACGAGCAGTACTTC
>.|TRBJ1-2|.|15|TRBV4-3
CASSQGAGLNYGYTF
TGCGCCAGCAGCCAAGGGGCAGGGTTAAACTATGGCTACACCTTC
>.|TRBJ2-5|TRBD2|15|TRBV19
CASSMLAGGEETQYF
TGTGCCAGTAGTATGCTAGCGGGGGGCGAAGAGACCCAGTACTTC
>.|TRBJ2-3|.|16|TRBV19
CASSIRWAFSTDTQYF
TGTGCCAGTAGTATTCGGTGGGCGTTTAGCACAGATACGCAGTATTTT
>.|TRBJ1-1|.|16|TRBV5-1
CASSLAFTGQSSEAFF
TGCGCCAGCAGCTTGGCGTTTACAGGACAGTCGTCTGAAGCTTTCTTT
>.|TRBJ2-5|TRBD1|17|TRBV27
CASSQTFTGGAQETQYF
TGTGCCAGCAGTCAGACTTTCACAGGGGGAGCACAAGAGACCCAGTACTTC
>few|TRBJ1-2|TRBD1|15|TRBV7-2
CASSLAGTGYYGYTF
TGTGCCAGCAGCCTGGCCGGGACAGGTTACTATGGCTACACCTTC
>.|TRBJ2-5|TRBD2|16|TRBV5-1
CASSLGTRDEGETQYF
TGCGCCAGCAGCTTGGGGACTAGGGATGAGGGAGAGACCCAGTACTTC
>.|TRBJ1-5|.|16|TRBV7-8
CASSLLQEHSNQPQHF
TGTGCCAGCAGCTTATTACAGGAACATAGCAATCAGCCCCAGCATTTT